This T cell receptor (beta chain) was observed in a study of response to subunit inactivated influenza vaccine (dated by TCRdb to the late 2010s). In terms of the full investigation: To follow how T cells responded to a trivalent subunit inactivated influenza vaccine, the researchers relied on deep quantitative profiling of the T cell receptor repertoire. Study-wide findings and limitations: According to the authors, only a limited number of new T cells may be recruited by each seasonal influenza vaccination.

This clonotype has more than one count but fewer than ten. Its antigen has not been determined. Base qualities are not recorded, but no much larger clone differs from it by a single base. Library creation used RT-PCR. TCRdb records Illumina HiSeq 2500 as the sequencer. TCRdb's own reprocessing of the public reads used fastp at Q25 and MiXCR and kept productive beta chains. Each entry is one CDR3 protein sequence, shown with its most common DNA and genes. The sample contains under 200,000 distinct CDR3 sequences, about an eighth of them found a single time. About 31% of the sample is in the top ten clones. Another study also made use of these data, one on T cells expressing NK-cell markers. Drawing on the second study: TCR beta cDNA libraries were prepared using 5'RACE template switching, which introduced a universal primer site and unique molecular identifiers. In sorted CD3+CD56+NKG2C+, CD3+CD56+NKG2C- and CD3+CD56-NKG2C+ T-cell subsets from roughly 8 donors, TCR beta-chain repertoires were profiled. Seven of the eight sequenced donors were HCMV-seropositive and one was HCMV-seronegative. In several experiments an anti-gammadeltaTCR antibody was added to restrict sorting to alphabetaTCR-expressing T cells. In more than five donors, the dominant CD3+CD56+NKG2C+ clonotypes ranked among the top 10 CD8+ clonotypes, making up about 1.0-8% of CD8+ T cells. Those dominant clonotypes were again the most abundant among CD3+CD56-NKG2C+ cells in four donors, at about 25-65%. Whether the expanded NKG2C-expressing T cell clones were specific for HCMV antigens remained unclear. Randomly selected healthy volunteers, three men and five women, were used as the eight sequenced donors. HCMV-specific IgG was detected in serum with a commercial ELISA kit to determine HCMV serostatus. Peripheral blood mononuclear cells were isolated from blood by Ficoll density gradient centrifugation. Using Miltenyi isolation kits, CD4+ and CD8+ T cells were isolated from PBMC through magnetic immunoseparation. cDNA synthesis was primed from the TCR beta constant segment, followed by two successive PCR amplification steps. The libraries were sequenced on Illumina HiSeq 2000/2500, MiSeq or NextSeq, producing 2 x 150 bp reads. MIGEC handled demultiplexing of the reads and grouping by UMI, while MiTCR was used to assemble and quantify clonotypes. To exclude erroneous sequences, only TCR cDNA sequences supported by at least two reads were retained. The tcR package was used for downstream repertoire analysis, with clonotypes matched between fractions based on CDR3 nucleotide sequence plus V segment. VDJmatch was used to annotate antigen specificity against VDJdb, with one amino acid substitution in CDR3 permitted.

This material consisted of CD8+ T cells sorted from PBMCs, taken about 12 days after vaccination. The receptor comes from a man aged 50 to 60 who received an inactivated influenza vaccine. Donor details come from another sample of the same person, matched by shared clones.

The encoded CDR3 is CASSQVDSAIYNEQFF. The nucleotide sequence is given as TGCGCCAGCAGCCAAGTCGACTCCGCAATCTACAATGAGCAGTTCTTC. The V and J segments used are TRBV4-1 and TRBJ2-1; no D gene can be assigned with confidence. There are 16 amino acids in the CDR3, from cysteine to phenylalanine inclusive. Only the CDR3 portion is preserved as DNA: 48 bases, with reading frame beginning at the first base. The germline V gene sets CDR1 to MGHRA and CDR2 to YSYEKL. The V end loses 1 base and the J end loses 3 bases, and a stretch of 13 bases separates them.